The subject of this entry is one T cell receptor beta chain. Its antigen remains unknown. These data are taken from a study of T cells after yellow fever vaccination. Study information: Preparation of fractions with low cell numbers was performed using SMART-Seq v4 Ultra Low Input.

Study-wide points: Abundant clonotypes from the bulk population could have been carried over as contaminants into FACS-sorted repertoires. Post-booster repertoires contained most primary-vaccination clones again (around 96% CD4, about 88% CD8).

Each CDR3 protein is one row after TCRdb ran MiXCR on the 5' RACE reads. Among a few hundred thousand distinct CDR3 sequences, approximately 21% were seen once, and the ten largest hold 14%. This CDR3 comprises 14 residues. Germline CDR1 reads SEHNR; CDR2 reads FQNEAQ (reference sequence). Trimming removed 0 bases from V and 8 bases from J, with 11 bases in between. This chain connects TRBV7-9 to TRBJ2-1; TRBD2 might be the D (5 bases). The sequence was collected from a young man who received the YFV17D yellow fever vaccine. The starting material was PBMCs, obtained 15 days after the yellow fever booster vaccination. CDR3: CASSLAGERHEQFF. DNA for the CDR3: TGTGCCAGCAGCTTAGCGGGAGAACGCCATGAGCAGTTCTTC. The whole variable domain, filled in from reference TRBV7-9 and TRBJ2-1, reads DTGVSQNPRHKITKRGQNVTFRCDPISEHNRLYWYRQTLGQGPEFLTYFQNEAQLEKSRLLSDRFSAERPKGSFSTLEIQRTEQGDSAMYLCASSLAGERHEQFFGPGTRLTVL.